Here is one T cell receptor beta chain with its context. It lacks a known antigen. No per-base quality is available; no much larger clone lies one base away. This sample stems from a study of CD8+ T cells in alopecia areata (dated by TCRdb to 2016 to 2019). In terms of the full investigation: Treated patients were enrolled in an open-label pilot trial of oral tofacitinib at 5 to 10 mg twice daily for moderate-to-severe alopecia areata. Patients received tofacitinib for 6 to 18 months and were then followed off drug for 6 months to check for delayed response and recurrence. For the treated patients, the SALT score, which quantifies what percentage of scalp surface area is affected, served as the measure of disease severity. The study used high-throughput TCRbeta sequencing to examine T cell clonal expansion in alopecia areata, in both the C3H/HeJ mouse model and human patients. Human TCRbeta sequencing covered scalp tissue and sorted CD4+ and CD8+ peripheral blood T cells from patchy and totalis/universalis alopecia areata patients and healthy controls. Patients on tofacitinib were biopsied at baseline and after 4 and 24 weeks of treatment, and several of the patients also had a later scalp biopsy. Clonality in the scalp was compared among normal scalp (n=4), patchy alopecia areata scalp (n=8), and alopecia totalis/universalis scalp (n=8). RNA was obtained with the PAXgene miRNA kit for fixed scalp, the miRNeasy kit for PBMCs, and the RNeasy kit for mouse skin. TCRbeta CDR3 regions were amplified by immunoSEQ multiplex PCR using 35 Vbeta forward and 13 Jbeta reverse primers.

The treatment or condition label here, explained by the study, means: oral pan-JAK inhibitor, 5-10 mg twice daily. From alopecia areata patients, peripheral blood was collected along with lesional scalp punch biopsies. PBMCs were isolated by density centrifugation and stained for CD3, CD4 and CD8, after which CD4+ and CD8+ T cells were sorted on a FACSAria. Beyond this particular receptor, the publication reports: Many expanded lesional clones were found to persist in scalp and blood during tofacitinib treatment, and relapse after treatment cessation may be partly explained by this persistence. Tofacitinib significantly decreased scalp clonality and the number of expanded CD8+ clones among the top 100 scalp clones. Shared TCR sequences between patients were less evident than in mice, which may be partly attributable to HLA diversity in the patient population. The treated cohort was small, with a single nonresponder, so links between baseline CD8+ expansion and response need larger studies. Lesional scalp, especially in alopecia totalis/universalis, showed higher clonality and more expanded CD8+ clones than normal scalp, suggesting antigenic drive. Unlike mouse skin, which is dominated by gammadelta T cells, normal human skin has resident alphabeta T cells that are also sequenced, and this complicates analysis of the scalp TCR repertoire.

Deletion took 7 bases off V and 10 bases off J, with a span of 22 bases between the germline ends. The CDR3 measures 13 amino acids from cysteine to phenylalanine. The only DNA kept is the CDR3, 39 bases in frame from the first base. CDR1 and CDR2 (SQVTM, ANQGSEA) derive from the germline V gene. Receptor libraries were prepared by the immunoSEQ multiplex PCR assay. For TCR sequencing, RNA was extracted from every sample and reverse transcribed into cDNA to serve as template. SuperScript III was used for first-strand cDNA synthesis, primed with a 2:1 mix of oligo-dT and random hexamers. Amplification bias was assessed with a synthetic immune receptor repertoire, and residual bias was removed computationally. Processing in the source paper ran as follows. Raw reads were preprocessed for error removal, and CDR3 was defined according to IMGT conventions as running from the conserved cysteine to phenylalanine. Clonality was computed as 1 minus the Shannon entropy, with the entropy normalized by log2 of the number of productive unique TCRs. Scalp TCRbeta sequences were cross-referenced with sorted blood CD4 and CD8 repertoires so that the CD4 or CD8 identity of scalp clones could be inferred. Drawn from immuneACCESS, this table holds only the in-frame rearrangements with V and J called that TCRdb kept. Clones are partly lost; checked studies trace under half to an unresolved V gene and leave the rest unexplained. The DNA was the basis for D and trimming; V, J and clone size are from that table. The sample data list a few hundred thousand clones, and more than 55% of these were observed just once. The top ten hold 1% to 1.5% of the sample.

The chain is made from TRBV29-1 and TRBJ1-1; no D gene can be assigned with confidence. Sample: CD4+ T cells sorted from blood, taken around week 44, from a patient treated with tofacitinib. The TCR sequence derives from a human donor with alopecia areata. The DNA sequence follows: TGCAGCGCACCGGGCCAGATACTTGGGCGAGCTTTCTTT. It is translated as CSAPGQILGRAFF.